Shown below are 29 T cell receptor beta chains from a single sample sequenced in a study of Ad26.COV2.S vaccination and SARS-CoV-2 variants. Treatment given: over 15 received Ad26.COV2.S at low or high dose, single or two shots; 5 received placebo; per-sample allocation not given. Specimen acquisition occurred on day 63 following the initial vaccine or placebo injection. Sequenced by immunoSEQ multiplex PCR; TCRdb stores in-frame clones only, minus some. The data contain about 480,000 clones, roughly nine tenths of them seen just once; the ten biggest clones take up about 13%. The sample consisted of peripheral blood, taken in a trial of Ad26.COV2.S vaccine versus placebo. These TCRs come from a person aged 18 to 65 who received the Ad26.COV2.S COVID-19 vaccine or a placebo.

The V and J genes are TRBV11-1 and TRBJ1-1; D unclear. The germline V gene has CDR1 SGHAT and CDR2 FQDESV (reference sequence). The CDR3 extends over 16 amino acids. V lost 1 base, J lost 1 base, and 13 bases lay in between. In nucleotides, the CDR3 is TGTGCCAGCAGCTTAGAATTTGGCAGACCGAACACTGAAGCTTTCTTT. Protein sequence: CASSLEFGRPNTEAFF.

This chain connects TRBV2 to TRBJ1-5; 8 bases agree with TRBD1. Germline CDR1 SNHLY, CDR2 FYNNEI. The CDR3 is 15 amino acids. V lost 6 bases, J lost 4 bases, and 8 bases stayed unmatched. CDR3 nucleotides: TGTGCCAGCAGGCGGGGGACAGGACCAAATCAGCCCCAGCATTTT. It is translated as CASRRGTGPNQPQHF.

This chain joins TRBV3-1 (or the pseudogene TRBV3-2) and TRBJ2-2; 8 bases match TRBD1. Germline CDR1 LGHDT, CDR2 YNNKEL (reference sequence). The CDR3 covers 17 residues. Unmatched junction bases numbered 7, after V lost 4 bases and J lost 0 bases. CDR3 DNA sequence: TGTGCCAGCAGCCGCCCTAGCAGGGGGCCGAACACCGGGGAGCTGTTTTTT. This translates into CASSRPSRGPNTGELFF.

This chain joins TRBV4-3 and TRBJ2-6; no firm D call. Germline CDR1 is LGHNA and CDR2 is YSLEER. V lost 3 bases and J lost 2, with 14 bases in between. The length of the CDR3 is 17 residues. Written as DNA, the CDR3 is TGCGCCAGCAGCCACGGAGTGGCTGACGCTGGGGCCAACGTCCTGACTTTC. This sequence encodes CASSHGVADAGANVLTF.

The V gene is TRBV2, the J gene TRBJ2-7; D possibly uses TRBD1 or TRBD2 (5 bases each). Trimming took off 8 bases at V and 2 bases at J, with 13 bases between the two ends. Looked up from germline, CDR1 is SNHLY and CDR2 is FYNNEI. This CDR3 is built from 13 residues. CDR3: CASGITGPYEQYF. As DNA, the CDR3 is TGTGCCAGCGGGATCACGGGGCCCTACGAGCAGTACTTC.

The gene calls are TRBV28 and TRBJ2-1, with TRBD2 identical over 7 bases. Germline V gene lookup returns CDR1 MDHEN and CDR2 SYDVKM. This CDR3 region has 16 residues. V trimming: 1 base; J trimming: 9 bases; junction bases outside the gene matches: 12. CDR3 residues: CASSLSRTRRLGEQFF. In nucleotides, the CDR3 is TGTGCCAGCAGTTTATCTAGGACTAGAAGGTTGGGTGAGCAGTTCTTC.

The V gene is TRBV7-9, the J gene TRBJ1-4; D not resolved. CDR3 length: 13 amino acids. Trimming pared 1 base from V and 7 bases from J, leaving 7 bases between. The germline V gene has CDR1 SEHNR and CDR2 FQNEAQ (reference sequence). The CDR3 bases are TGTGCCAGCAGCTTAGGACGATTTGAAAAACTGTTTTTT. It translates to CASSLGRFEKLFF.

This clone was counted once. The CDR3 DNA sequence: TGTGCCAGCAGCTCTAATTCTCTCGGACCGAACTACTATGGCTACACCTTC. Its protein product is CASSSNSLGPNYYGYTF. The chain employs TRBV7-2 and TRBJ1-2; D gene unclear. The CDR3 spans 17 residues. V was cut by 4 bases and J by 3 bases, with 21 bases left in between. Germline-derived CDR1 and CDR2 are SGHTA and FQGNSA.

The chain is built from TRBV28 and TRBJ2-5; D is uncertain. The length of the CDR3 is 13 residues. V lost 5 bases, J lost 7 bases, and 14 bases lay in between. Germline lookup yields CDR1 MDHEN and CDR2 SYDVKM. CDR3 sequence reads: CASSPRVVVTQYF. CDR3 bases: TGTGCCAGCAGTCCTAGGGTGGTGGTGACCCAGTACTTC.

The rearrangement joins TRBV7-2 to TRBJ2-6, with a possible D match to TRBD2 (5 bases). This CDR3 is 11 amino acids long. Looked up from germline, CDR1 is SGHTA and CDR2 is FQGNSA. V was trimmed by 7 bases and J by 10 bases, leaving 8 bases between them. CDR3 loop: CASTRGNVLTF. CDR3 bases: TGTGCCAGCACCCGGGGAAACGTCCTGACTTTC.

This chain joins TRBV4-3 and TRBJ2-3; TRBD2 matches 14 bases. This CDR3 is 17 amino acids long. Trimming removed 1 base from V and 5 bases from J; junction bases left unmatched: 5. CDR1 and CDR2 (germline): LGHNA, YSLEER. Written as DNA, the CDR3 is TGCGCCAGCAGCCAAGCAGGGACTAGCGGGAGCTTAGATACGCAGTATTTT. Protein: CASSQAGTSGSLDTQYF.

V is TRBV4-2 and J is TRBJ2-7; no reliable D call. Trimming removed 0 bases from V and 8 bases from J, with 17 bases in between. Germline V CDR1 and CDR2: LGHNA, YNFKEQ. This CDR3 comprises 15 residues. This CDR3 is CASSQEAYRTSQQYF. DNA for the CDR3: TGTGCCAGCAGCCAAGAGGCCTACCGTACGAGTCAGCAGTACTTC.

The V gene is TRBV11-3, the J gene TRBJ2-2; D ambiguous. Germline V gene data show CDR1 as SGHNT and CDR2 as YENEEA. The length of the CDR3 is 15 residues. Trimming removed 5 bases at V and 7 bases at J, with 17 bases between. This CDR3 reads CASSLRHARYGELFF. CDR3 nucleotides: TGTGCCAGCAGCCTCCGACACGCACGCTACGGGGAGCTGTTTTTT.

This chain connects TRBV28 to TRBJ1-5, with a weak D call TRBD1 (6 bases). V was shortened by 3 bases and J by 4 bases, with 13 bases between the two germline ends. Looked up from germline, CDR1 is MDHEN and CDR2 is SYDVKM. The CDR3 totals 15 residues. CDR3 loop: CASSLGQGRNQPQHF. The CDR3 DNA is TGTGCCAGCAGTTTGGGGCAGGGGCGGAATCAGCCCCAGCATTTT.

This clone was recorded once. The chain has TRBV28 and TRBJ1-2; D may be TRBD1 (5 bases). Trimming removed 7 bases at V and 4 bases at J, with 19 bases between. Per germline, CDR1 MDHEN and CDR2 SYDVKM. The CDR3 is 15 amino acids. For the CDR3, the DNA is TGTGCCAGCACCCAAGGGACCTTCAGTTCCTATGGCTACACCTTC. Protein sequence: CASTQGTFSSYGYTF.

The chain has TRBV6-5 and TRBJ1-6, with D uncertain. There are 13 residues in the CDR3. Germline CDR1 is MNHEY and CDR2 is SVGAGI. V dropped 5 bases and J dropped 5 bases, with 7 bases sitting between them. CDR3 protein: CASSTGNNSPLHF. Written as DNA, the CDR3 is TGTGCCAGCAGTACGGGTAATAATTCACCCCTCCACTTT.

This chain connects TRBV2 to TRBJ2-7; D not certain. Per the germline V gene, CDR1 is SNHLY and CDR2 is FYNNEI. CDR3 length equals 10 residues. Deletions cut 6 bases from V and 3 bases from J, with 3 bases between. The CDR3 coding sequence is TGTGCCAGCAGCTACTACGAGCAGTACTTC. Amino acid sequence: CASSYYEQYF.

This chain links TRBV4-3 with TRBJ2-2; D might be TRBD1 or TRBD2, each matching 5 bases. CDR1 and CDR2 (germline): LGHNA, YSLEER. V was pared by 0 bases and J by 4 bases, with 12 bases between. The CDR3 length is 16 residues. The CDR3 nucleotides read TGCGCCAGCAGCCAAGATCGGGGCTCAATCACCGGGGAGCTGTTTTTT. This sequence encodes CASSQDRGSITGELFF.

The gene calls are TRBV30 and TRBJ2-7; possible D gene TRBD1, 5 bases. Per the germline V gene, CDR1 is GTSNPN and CDR2 is SVGIG (reference sequence). This CDR3 comprises 12 residues. Trimming pared 4 bases from V and 7 bases from J, leaving 14 bases between. The CDR3 is CAWTRPGMEQYF. The CDR3, as DNA: TGTGCCTGGACCCGACCAGGGATGGAGCAGTACTTC.

The chain carries TRBV3-1 (or the pseudogene TRBV3-2) and TRBJ2-3; 9 bases align to TRBD2. Germline V gives CDR1 LGHDT, CDR2 YNNKEL (reference sequence). J gave up 5 bases and V 5 bases, and 11 bases lay outside the gene matches. This CDR3 region has 16 residues. In nucleotides, the CDR3 is TGTGCCAGCAGCGCGGGCCTAGCGGGACTCAGAGATACGCAGTATTTT. Amino acids: CASSAGLAGLRDTQYF.

The rearrangement joins TRBV27 to TRBJ2-7, with 8 bases lining up with TRBD2. J lost 4 bases, V lost 4 bases, and 9 bases had no gene match. CDR1 is MNHEY, CDR2 SMNVEV, per germline (reference sequence). CDR3 length: 15 residues. The CDR3 DNA sequence: TGTGCCAGCAGTTCGAGCGGGAGAACAAGGTACGAGCAGTACTTC. As protein: CASSSSGRTRYEQYF.

The chain couples TRBV6-2 or TRBV6-3 to TRBJ2-7; D tentatively fits TRBD1 or TRBD2 (6 bases each). This CDR3 is built from 15 residues. Trimming removed 6 bases from V and 3 bases from J, with 18 bases in between. Germline assignment: CDR1 MNHEY and CDR2 SVGEGT. The chain's CDR3 is CASSRGGYMGYEQYF. CDR3 nucleotide sequence: TGTGCCAGCAGCCGAGGGGGGTATATGGGCTACGAGCAGTACTTC.

The CDR3, as DNA: TGTGCCAGCAGCTTGACATATCCGAAGGGGACTGAAGCTTTCTTT. It encodes CASSLTYPKGTEAFF. The gene calls are TRBV5-6 and TRBJ1-1, with D perhaps matching TRBD1 (5 bases). Germline V lookup: CDR1 SGHDT, CDR2 YYEEEE. This CDR3 has 15 residues. V was clipped by 1 base and J by 5 bases, with 15 bases between them.

The chain has TRBV4-3 and TRBJ2-3; TRBD2 agrees at 10 bases. The length of the CDR3 is 16 residues. In germline, CDR1 is LGHNA, CDR2 YSLEER. J was trimmed by 2 bases and V by 4 bases; bases with no gene match: 6. For the CDR3, the DNA is TGCGCCAGCAGCCTAGGTAGCGGGAGGCACACAGATACGCAGTATTTT. This translates into CASSLGSGRHTDTQYF.

The chain couples TRBV20-1 to TRBJ2-7; TRBD2 aligns across 10 bases. The CDR3 has 14 residues. V was clipped by 3 bases and J by 1 base; unmatched bases: 3. Germline lookup yields CDR1 DFQATT and CDR2 SNEGSKA (reference sequence). CDR3 in amino acids: CSASASGRSYEQYF. The CDR3 nucleotides read TGCAGTGCTAGTGCTAGCGGGAGATCCTACGAGCAGTACTTC.

The J gene is TRBJ1-1, the V gene TRBV12-3 or TRBV12-4; D not resolved. The CDR3 loop spans 12 amino acids. Trimming removed 6 bases from V and 4 bases from J, with 9 bases in between. The CDR3 DNA reads as TGTGCCAGCAGAGGTTTGGGCACTGAAGCTTTCTTT. It encodes CASRGLGTEAFF.

The genes are TRBV29-1 and TRBJ1-1; D possibly corresponds to TRBD1 (5 bases). V lost 7 bases to trimming and J lost 3 bases, with 12 bases between them. This CDR3 comprises 12 residues. From germline, CDR1 is SQVTM and CDR2 ANQGSEA. CDR3 sequence reads: CSAGGMDTEAFF. CDR3 bases: TGCAGCGCCGGGGGGATGGACACTGAAGCTTTCTTT. Combining the CDR3 with reference TRBV29-1 and TRBJ1-1 gives the whole variable domain SAVISQKPSRDICQRGTSLTIQCQVDSQVTMMFWYRQQPGQSLTLIATANQGSEATYESGFVIDKFPISRPNLTFSTLTVSNMSPEDSSIYLCSAGGMDTEAFFGQGTRLTVV.

The chain links TRBV9 to TRBJ1-1; 7 positions match TRBD1. The length of the CDR3 is 15 residues. Losses at the gene ends were 3 bases for V and 0 bases for J; bases not matched to a gene: 5. CDR1 and CDR2 from the germline V gene are SGDLS and YYNGEE. DNA of the CDR3: TGTGCCAGCAGCGCCGGGACAGCAGTGAACACTGAAGCTTTCTTT. Encoded protein: CASSAGTAVNTEAFF.

The rearrangement links TRBV30 to TRBJ1-1; a possible D gene is TRBD1 (6 bases). Trimming took off 2 bases at V and 7 bases at J, with 11 bases between the two ends. Germline lookup yields CDR1 GTSNPN and CDR2 SVGIG (reference sequence). The length of the CDR3 is 12 residues. CDR3 sequence (DNA): TGTGCCTGGAGTCCGACAGGACTTGAAGCTTTCTTT. It codes for CAWSPTGLEAFF.